This T cell receptor beta chain derives from a study of siplizumab effects on memory and regulatory T cells. Points on this clone: Its antigen is currently unknown.

General study results and limits: Phenotypic classification as naive or memory proved unattainable for roughly 75-96% of proliferating CD4+ or CD8+ clones. Unstimulated naive T cells seemed to show more diversity than memory cells did, and they also seemed to be among the major contributors to the alloresponse. Alloreactive clones mapping to unstimulated subsets formed only a minor fraction.

The assay was immunoSEQ multiplex PCR, and TCRdb's table has in-frame clones only and misses some. The profile shows 70,000 or so clones, over 75% of them singletons. V lost 3 bases to trimming and J lost 4 bases, with 14 bases between them. Looked up from germline, CDR1 is SGHVS and CDR2 is FQNEAQ. The length of the CDR3 is 15 residues. The sequenced sample was Tregs sorted from blood. The rearrangement joins TRBV7-8 to TRBJ2-3, with D possibly TRBD1 on 5 matching bases. The receptor comes from a human donor in good health. CDR3 in DNA: TGTGCCAGCAGCTTTTCGCACCTAGGGGCAGATACGCAGTATTTT. Translation gives CASSFSHLGADTQYF.